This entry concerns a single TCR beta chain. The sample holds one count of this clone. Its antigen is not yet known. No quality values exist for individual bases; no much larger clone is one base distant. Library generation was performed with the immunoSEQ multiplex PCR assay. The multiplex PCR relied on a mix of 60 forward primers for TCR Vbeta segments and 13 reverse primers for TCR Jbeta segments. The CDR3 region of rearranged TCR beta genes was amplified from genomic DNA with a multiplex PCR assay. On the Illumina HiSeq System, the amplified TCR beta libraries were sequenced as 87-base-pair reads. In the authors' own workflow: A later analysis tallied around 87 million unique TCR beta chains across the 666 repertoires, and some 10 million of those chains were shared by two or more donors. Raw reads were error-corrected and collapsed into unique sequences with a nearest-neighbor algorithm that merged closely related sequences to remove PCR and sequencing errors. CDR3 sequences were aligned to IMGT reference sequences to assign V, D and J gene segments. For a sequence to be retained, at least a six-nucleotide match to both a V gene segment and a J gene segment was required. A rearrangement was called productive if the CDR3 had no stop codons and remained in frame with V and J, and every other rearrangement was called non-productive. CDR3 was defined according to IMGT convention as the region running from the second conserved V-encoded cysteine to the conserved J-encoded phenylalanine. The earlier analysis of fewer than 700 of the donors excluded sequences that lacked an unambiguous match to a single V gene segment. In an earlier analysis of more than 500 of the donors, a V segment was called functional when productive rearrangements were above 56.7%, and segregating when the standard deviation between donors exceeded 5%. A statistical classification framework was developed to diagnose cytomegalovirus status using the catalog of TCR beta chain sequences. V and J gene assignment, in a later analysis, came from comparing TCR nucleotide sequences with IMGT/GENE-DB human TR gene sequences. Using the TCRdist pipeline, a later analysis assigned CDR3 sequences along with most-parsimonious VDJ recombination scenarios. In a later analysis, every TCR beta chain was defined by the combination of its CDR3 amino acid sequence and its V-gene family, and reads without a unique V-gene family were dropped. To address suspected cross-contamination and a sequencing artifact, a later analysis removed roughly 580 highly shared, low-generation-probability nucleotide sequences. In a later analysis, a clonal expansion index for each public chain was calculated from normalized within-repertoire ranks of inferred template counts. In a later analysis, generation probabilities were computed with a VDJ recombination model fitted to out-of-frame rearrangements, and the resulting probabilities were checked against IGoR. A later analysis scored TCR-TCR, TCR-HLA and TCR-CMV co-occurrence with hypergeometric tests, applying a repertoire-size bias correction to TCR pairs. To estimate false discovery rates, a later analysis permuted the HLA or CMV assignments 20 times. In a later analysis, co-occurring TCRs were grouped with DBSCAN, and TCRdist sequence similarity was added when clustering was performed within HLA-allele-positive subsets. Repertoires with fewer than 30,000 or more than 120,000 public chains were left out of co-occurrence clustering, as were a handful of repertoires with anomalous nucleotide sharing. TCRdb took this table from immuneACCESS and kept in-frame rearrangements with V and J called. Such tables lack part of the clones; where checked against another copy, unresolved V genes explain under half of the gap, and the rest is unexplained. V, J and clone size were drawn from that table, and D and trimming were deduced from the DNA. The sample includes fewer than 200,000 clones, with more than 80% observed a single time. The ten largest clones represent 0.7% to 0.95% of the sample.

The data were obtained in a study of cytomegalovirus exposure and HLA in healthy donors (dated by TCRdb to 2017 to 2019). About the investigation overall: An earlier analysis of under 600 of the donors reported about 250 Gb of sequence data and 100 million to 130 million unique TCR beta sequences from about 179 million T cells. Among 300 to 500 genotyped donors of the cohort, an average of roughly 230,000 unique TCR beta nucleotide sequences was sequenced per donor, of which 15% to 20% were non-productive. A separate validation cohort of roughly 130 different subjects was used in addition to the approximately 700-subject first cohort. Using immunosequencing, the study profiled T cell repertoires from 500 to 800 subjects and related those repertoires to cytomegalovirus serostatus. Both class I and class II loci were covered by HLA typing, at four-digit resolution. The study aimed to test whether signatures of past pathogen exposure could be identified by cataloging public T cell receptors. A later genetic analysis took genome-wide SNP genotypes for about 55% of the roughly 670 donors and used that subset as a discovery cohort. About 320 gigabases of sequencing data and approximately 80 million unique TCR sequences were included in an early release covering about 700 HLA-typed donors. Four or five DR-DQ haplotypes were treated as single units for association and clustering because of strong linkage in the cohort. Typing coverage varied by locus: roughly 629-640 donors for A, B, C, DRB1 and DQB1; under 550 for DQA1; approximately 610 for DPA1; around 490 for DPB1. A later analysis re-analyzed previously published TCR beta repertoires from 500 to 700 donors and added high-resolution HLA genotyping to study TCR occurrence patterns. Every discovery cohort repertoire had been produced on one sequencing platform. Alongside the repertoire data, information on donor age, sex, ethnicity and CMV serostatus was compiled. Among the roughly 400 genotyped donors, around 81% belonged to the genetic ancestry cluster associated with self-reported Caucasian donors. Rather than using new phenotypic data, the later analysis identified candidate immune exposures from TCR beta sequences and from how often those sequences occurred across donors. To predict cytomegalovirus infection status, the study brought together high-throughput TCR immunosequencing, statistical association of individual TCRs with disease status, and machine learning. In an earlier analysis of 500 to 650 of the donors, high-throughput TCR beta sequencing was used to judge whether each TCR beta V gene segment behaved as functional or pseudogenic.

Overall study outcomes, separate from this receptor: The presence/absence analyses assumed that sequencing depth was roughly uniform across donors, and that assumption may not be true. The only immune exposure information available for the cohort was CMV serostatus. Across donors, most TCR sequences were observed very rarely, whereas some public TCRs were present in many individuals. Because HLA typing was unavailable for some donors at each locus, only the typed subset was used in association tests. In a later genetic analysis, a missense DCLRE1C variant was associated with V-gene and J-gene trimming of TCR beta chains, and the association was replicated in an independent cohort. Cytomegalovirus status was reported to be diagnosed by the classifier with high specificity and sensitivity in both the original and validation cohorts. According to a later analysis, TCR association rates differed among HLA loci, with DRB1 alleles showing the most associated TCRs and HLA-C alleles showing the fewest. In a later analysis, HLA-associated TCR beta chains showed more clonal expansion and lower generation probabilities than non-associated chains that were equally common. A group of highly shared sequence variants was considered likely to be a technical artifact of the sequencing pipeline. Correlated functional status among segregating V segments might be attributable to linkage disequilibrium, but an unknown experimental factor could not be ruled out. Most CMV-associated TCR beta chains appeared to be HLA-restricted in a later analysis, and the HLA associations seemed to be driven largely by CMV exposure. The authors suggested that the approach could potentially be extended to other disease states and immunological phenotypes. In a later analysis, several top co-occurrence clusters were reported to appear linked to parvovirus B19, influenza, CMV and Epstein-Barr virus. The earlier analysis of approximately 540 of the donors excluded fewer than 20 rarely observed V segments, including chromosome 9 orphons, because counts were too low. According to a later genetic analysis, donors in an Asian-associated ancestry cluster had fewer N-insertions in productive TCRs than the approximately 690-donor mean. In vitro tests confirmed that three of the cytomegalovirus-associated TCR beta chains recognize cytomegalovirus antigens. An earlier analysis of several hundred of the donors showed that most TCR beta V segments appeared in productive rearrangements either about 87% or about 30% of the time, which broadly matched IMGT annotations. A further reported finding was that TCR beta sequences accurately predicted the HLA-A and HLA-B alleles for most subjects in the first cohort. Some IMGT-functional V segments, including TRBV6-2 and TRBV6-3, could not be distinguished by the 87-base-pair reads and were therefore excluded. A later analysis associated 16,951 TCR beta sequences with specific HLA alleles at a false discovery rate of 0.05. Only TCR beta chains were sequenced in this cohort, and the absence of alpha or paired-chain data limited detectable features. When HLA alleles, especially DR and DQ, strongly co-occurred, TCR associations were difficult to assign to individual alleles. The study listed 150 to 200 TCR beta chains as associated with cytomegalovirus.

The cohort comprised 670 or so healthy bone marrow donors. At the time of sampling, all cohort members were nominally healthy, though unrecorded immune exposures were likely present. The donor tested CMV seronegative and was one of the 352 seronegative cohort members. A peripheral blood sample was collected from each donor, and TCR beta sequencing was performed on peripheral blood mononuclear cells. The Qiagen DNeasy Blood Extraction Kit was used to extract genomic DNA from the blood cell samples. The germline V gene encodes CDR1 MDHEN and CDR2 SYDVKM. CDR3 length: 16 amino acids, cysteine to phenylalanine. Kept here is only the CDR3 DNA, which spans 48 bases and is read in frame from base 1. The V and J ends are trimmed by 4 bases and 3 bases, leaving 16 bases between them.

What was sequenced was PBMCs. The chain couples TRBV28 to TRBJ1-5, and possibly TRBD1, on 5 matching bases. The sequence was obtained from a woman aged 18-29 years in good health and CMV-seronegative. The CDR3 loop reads CASSSSLDSYNQPQHF. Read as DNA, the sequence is TGTGCCAGCAGTTCGTCCCTCGACAGTTACAATCAGCCCCAGCATTTT.